This T cell receptor (beta chain) was sequenced in a study of beta chain features in type 1 diabetes. The authors reverse transcribed all of the isolated RNA, so sequencing captured expressed TCRB transcripts. Assay: immunoSEQ multiplex PCR; the TCRdb copy retains only in-frame clones and omits some. The sample lists 200,000 to 250,000 clones; roughly 70% were seen once. J lost 7 bases, V lost 1 base, and 3 bases had no gene match. Germline V lookup: CDR1 SQVTM, CDR2 ANQGSEA. CDR3 length equals 12 residues. This clonotype originated in a man between 25 and 39 years old in good health. The sequencing input was naive CD4+ T cells from blood. The chain couples TRBV29-1 to TRBJ1-2, with 7 bases fitting TRBD1. This chain's CDR3 is CSVEGQGPGYTF. CDR3 nucleotide sequence: TGCAGCGTTGAAGGACAGGGTCCTGGCTACACCTTC. The full variable domain, rest sourced from reference TRBV29-1 and TRBJ1-2, is SAVISQKPSRDICQRGTSLTIQCQVDSQVTMMFWYRQQPGQSLTLIATANQGSEATYESGFVIDKFPISRPNLTFSTLTVSNMSPEDSSIYLCSVEGQGPGYTFGSGTRLTVV.